The next 16 T cell receptor beta chains were all read from a single sample in a study of T-cell memory formation after mild COVID-19. One entry per CDR3 protein, called by TCRdb with MiXCR from the 5' RACE reads. Here the sample spans more than 250,000 distinct CDR3 sequences, 15% to 20% being singletons. The specimen sequenced was PBMCs or a T cell subset sorted from them (not recorded which). The receptor set was obtained from a man aged 18 to 29 who had mild COVID-19 (a few samples of this study predate the infection). Cell type and time point are not known.

The genes are TRBV20-1 and TRBJ2-7; TRBD2 matches at 11 bases. Germline CDR1 DFQATT, CDR2 SNEGSKA (reference sequence). The CDR3 runs to 13 residues. V was clipped by 3 bases and J by 7 bases; unmatched bases: 5. CDR3 in amino acids: CSASSGGAREQYF. The CDR3 DNA is TGCAGTGCTAGTAGCGGGGGGGCGCGGGAGCAGTACTTC.

There are many counts of this clonotype. The rearrangement joins TRBV5-1 to TRBJ1-1; D call uncertain. Germline V gene data show CDR1 as SGHRS and CDR2 as YFSETQ. This CDR3 has 14 amino acids. V lost 0 bases and J 3 bases, leaving 9 bases between the germline ends. In nucleotides, the CDR3 is TGCGCCAGCAGCTTGGTCGGGCAGGACACTGAAGCTTTCTTT. The encoded protein is CASSLVGQDTEAFF.

J is TRBJ2-7 and V is TRBV7-2, with 12 bases aligning to TRBD1. Germline lookup yields CDR1 SGHTA and CDR2 FQGNSA. The junction had 6 bases not matched to a gene; V was cut back by 5 bases and J by 7 bases. The CDR3 length is 14 residues. The chain's CDR3 is CASSPGQGAWEQYF. DNA of the CDR3: TGTGCCAGCAGCCCGGGACAGGGGGCATGGGAGCAGTACTTC.

This clonotype appeared many times. The gene calls are TRBV7-2 and TRBJ2-3, with D perhaps assigned TRBD1 or TRBD2 (6 bases each). CDR1 and CDR2 (germline): SGHTA, FQGNSA. V lost 0 bases, J lost 0 bases, and 7 bases lay in between. The CDR3 length is 15 residues. The CDR3 coding sequence is TGTGCCAGCAGCTTAGCGGGGGGCAGCACAGATACGCAGTATTTT. This sequence encodes CASSLAGGSTDTQYF.

The CDR3 coding sequence is TGTGCCAGCAGCCCATCTGGACAGGGGAAATATGGCTACACCTTC. Translating it yields CASSPSGQGKYGYTF. The chain has TRBV28 and TRBJ1-2; TRBD1 agrees at 9 bases. Germline V gives CDR1 MDHEN, CDR2 SYDVKM. V shed 6 bases and J 5 bases; nucleotides not matched to a gene: 10. The CDR3 is 15 residues long.

This clonotype has just a few counts. The chain links TRBV27 to TRBJ1-5; D gene unclear. Germline V gives CDR1 MNHEY, CDR2 SMNVEV (reference sequence). The V and J ends lost 5 bases and 2 bases respectively, with 10 bases between them. The CDR3 runs 14 residues. The CDR3 nucleotides read TGTGCCAGCAGTCTAGTTTTGGGCAATCAGCCCCAGCATTTT. Protein sequence: CASSLVLGNQPQHF.

This clonotype appeared a few times. The chain links TRBV4-1 to TRBJ2-3; the D gene is possibly TRBD1 (5 bases). This CDR3 has 14 amino acids. The V gene lost 0 bases and the J gene lost 1 base, with 5 bases spanning the gap. The germline gives CDR1 MGHRA, CDR2 YSYEKL. CDR3 region: CASSQEQGTDTQYF. CDR3 bases: TGCGCCAGCAGCCAAGAACAGGGCACAGATACGCAGTATTTT.

In its sample, this clonotype was seen a few times. The chain joins TRBV11-2 to TRBJ2-5; 10 nucleotides line up with TRBD2. J gave up 4 bases and V 6 bases, and 8 bases lay outside the gene matches. The CDR3 contains 15 residues. In germline, CDR1 is SGHAT, CDR2 FQNNGV. Here the CDR3 reads CASRASGGVGETQYF. DNA for the CDR3: TGTGCCAGCAGGGCTAGCGGGGGAGTCGGAGAGACCCAGTACTTC.

This clonotype was observed a handful of times. The V gene is TRBV11-2, the J gene TRBJ2-1; TRBD1 agrees at 9 bases. J gave up 5 bases and V 6 bases, and 5 bases lay outside the gene matches. The CDR3 totals 14 residues. In germline, CDR1 is SGHAT, CDR2 FQNNGV. CDR3 DNA sequence: TGTGCCAGCAGACGGACAGGGGCGGACAATGAGCAGTTCTTC. Its translation is CASRRTGADNEQFF.

This chain joins TRBV7-2 and TRBJ1-2; D is unclear. V lost 1 base to trimming and J lost 6 bases, with 9 bases between them. This CDR3 is 13 amino acids long. Germline CDR1 and CDR2: SGHTA and FQGNSA. The CDR3 coding sequence is TGTGCCAGCAGCTTAGGAGGGTGGGATGGCTACACCTTC. This translates into CASSLGGWDGYTF.

The chain uses TRBV4-1 and TRBJ1-5; no definite D call. CDR3 size: 13 residues. The V gene's germline CDR1 is MGHRA and CDR2 YSYEKL. The V and J ends lost 3 bases and 0 bases respectively, with 3 bases between them. This CDR3 reads CASSHSSNQPQHF. The CDR3 DNA is TGCGCCAGCAGCCACAGTAGCAATCAGCCCCAGCATTTT.

The chain has TRBV27 and TRBJ1-2; D call uncertain. Germline V gene lookup returns CDR1 MNHEY and CDR2 SMNVEV (reference sequence). The V end lost 7 bases, the J end lost 5 bases, and 14 bases lay between the germline ends. CDR3 length: 13 amino acids. The CDR3 loop reads CASTTLGGYGYTF. In nucleotides, the CDR3 is TGTGCCAGCACTACTCTCGGAGGGTATGGCTACACCTTC.

The chain uses TRBV18 and TRBJ2-5; 10 nucleotides align to TRBD1. CDR3 size: 16 residues. The trim removed 2 bases at V and 4 bases at J, leaving 7 bases unmatched. Germline V CDR1 and CDR2: KGHSH, LQKENI. The CDR3 DNA follows: TGTGCCAGCTCACCAGGTCGGGACAGGGGAACAGAGACCCAGTACTTC. This sequence encodes CASSPGRDRGTETQYF.

This clonotype was seen a handful of times. This chain links TRBV5-1 with TRBJ1-3; 9 nucleotides agree with TRBD1. V dropped 2 bases and J dropped 0; count of bases not matched to a gene: 6. The CDR3 is 17 amino acids. CDR1 SGHRS and CDR2 YFSETQ come from the germline V gene. The CDR3 bases are TGCGCCAGCAGCTTACAGGGGGCCCCACTCTCTGGAAACACCATATATTTT. It translates to CASSLQGAPLSGNTIYF.

Only a few counts were recorded for this clonotype. The V gene is TRBV6-2 or TRBV6-3, the J gene TRBJ2-3; 11 bases align to TRBD2. J lost 4 bases, V lost 2 bases, and 8 bases had no gene match. Germline CDR1 MNHEY, CDR2 SVGEGT. The CDR3 is 17 residues long. The CDR3 DNA reads as TGTGCCAGCAGTTACACCCCCACTAGCGGGGGACCAGATACGCAGTATTTT. This translates into CASSYTPTSGGPDTQYF.

The gene calls are TRBV5-1 and TRBJ1-1; TRBD1 is a possible D gene (5 bases). Trimming removed 4 bases at V and 1 base at J, with 14 bases between. Germline values: CDR1 SGHRS, CDR2 YFSETQ. This CDR3 is 15 amino acids long. The CDR3 is CASSQNGGENTEAFF. CDR3 sequence (DNA): TGCGCCAGCAGCCAGAATGGGGGGGAGAACACTGAAGCTTTCTTT.